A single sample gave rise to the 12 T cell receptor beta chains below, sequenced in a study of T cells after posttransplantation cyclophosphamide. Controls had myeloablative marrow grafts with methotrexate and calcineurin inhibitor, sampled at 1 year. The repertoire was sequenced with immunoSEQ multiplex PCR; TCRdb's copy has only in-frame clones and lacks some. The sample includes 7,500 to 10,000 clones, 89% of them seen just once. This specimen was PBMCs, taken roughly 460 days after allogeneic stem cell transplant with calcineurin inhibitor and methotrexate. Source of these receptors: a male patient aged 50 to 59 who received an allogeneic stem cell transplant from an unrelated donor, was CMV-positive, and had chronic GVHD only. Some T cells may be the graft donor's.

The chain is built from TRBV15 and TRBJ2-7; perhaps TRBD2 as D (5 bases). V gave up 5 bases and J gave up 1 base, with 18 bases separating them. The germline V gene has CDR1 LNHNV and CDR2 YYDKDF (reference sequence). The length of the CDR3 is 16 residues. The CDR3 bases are TGTGCCACCAGCTCAGGTCCCACGGGGATGTCCTACGAGCAGTACTTC. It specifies CATSSGPTGMSYEQYF.

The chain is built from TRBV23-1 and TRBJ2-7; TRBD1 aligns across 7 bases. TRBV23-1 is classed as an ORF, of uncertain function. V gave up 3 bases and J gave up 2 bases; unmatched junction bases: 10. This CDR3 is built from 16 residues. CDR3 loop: CASSHSFDRETYEQYF. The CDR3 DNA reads TGCGCCAGCAGTCATTCGTTTGACAGGGAGACCTACGAGCAGTACTTC.

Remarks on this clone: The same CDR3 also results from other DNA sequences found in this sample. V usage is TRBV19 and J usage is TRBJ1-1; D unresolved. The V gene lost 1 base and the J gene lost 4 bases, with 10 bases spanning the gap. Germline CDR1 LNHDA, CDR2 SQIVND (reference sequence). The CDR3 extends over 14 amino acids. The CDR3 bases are TGTGCCAGTAGTATAGGGGCAGCCAGCACTGAAGCTTTCTTT. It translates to CASSIGAASTEAFF.

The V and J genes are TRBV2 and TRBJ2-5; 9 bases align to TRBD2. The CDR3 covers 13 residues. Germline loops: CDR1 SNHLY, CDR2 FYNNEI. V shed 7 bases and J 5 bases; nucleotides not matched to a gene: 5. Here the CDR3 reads CASKVAGAETQYF. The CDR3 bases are TGTGCCAGCAAGGTAGCGGGAGCCGAGACCCAGTACTTC.

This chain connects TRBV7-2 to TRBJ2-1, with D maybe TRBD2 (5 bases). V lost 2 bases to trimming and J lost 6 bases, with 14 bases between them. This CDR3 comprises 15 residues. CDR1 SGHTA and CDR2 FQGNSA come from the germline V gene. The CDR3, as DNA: TGTGCCAGCAGCTTAAATGAGGGAACGCTCAATGAGCAGTTCTTC. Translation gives CASSLNEGTLNEQFF.

The CDR3 region is CASSLRQGKVTNYGYTF. The CDR3 coding sequence is TGTGCCAGCAGCTTAAGACAGGGAAAGGTTACGAACTATGGCTACACCTTC. The genes are TRBV13 and TRBJ1-2, with 7 bases aligning to TRBD1. V shed 2 bases and J 2 bases; nucleotides not matched to a gene: 11. Germline assignment: CDR1 PRHDT and CDR2 FYEKMQ (reference sequence). This CDR3 contains 17 residues.

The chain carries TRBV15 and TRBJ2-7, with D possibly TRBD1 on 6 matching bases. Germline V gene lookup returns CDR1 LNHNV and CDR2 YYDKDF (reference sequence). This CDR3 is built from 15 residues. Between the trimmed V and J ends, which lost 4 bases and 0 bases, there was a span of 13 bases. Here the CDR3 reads CATSTVRDTSYEQYF. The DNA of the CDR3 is TGTGCCACCAGCACTGTCCGGGACACCTCCTACGAGCAGTACTTC.

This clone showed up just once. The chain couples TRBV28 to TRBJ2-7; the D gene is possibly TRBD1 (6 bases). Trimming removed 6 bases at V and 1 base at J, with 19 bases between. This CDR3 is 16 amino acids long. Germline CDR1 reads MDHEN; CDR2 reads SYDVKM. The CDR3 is CASSPLGQIISYEQYF. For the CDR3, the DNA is TGTGCCAGCAGCCCCCTTGGACAGATTATTTCCTACGAGCAGTACTTC.

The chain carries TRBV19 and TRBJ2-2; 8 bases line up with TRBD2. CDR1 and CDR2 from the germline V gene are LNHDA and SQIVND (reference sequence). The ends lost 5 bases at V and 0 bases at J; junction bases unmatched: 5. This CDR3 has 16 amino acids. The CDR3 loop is CASSVTSGPNTGELFF. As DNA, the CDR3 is TGTGCCAGTAGTGTAACTAGCGGACCGAACACCGGGGAGCTGTTTTTT.

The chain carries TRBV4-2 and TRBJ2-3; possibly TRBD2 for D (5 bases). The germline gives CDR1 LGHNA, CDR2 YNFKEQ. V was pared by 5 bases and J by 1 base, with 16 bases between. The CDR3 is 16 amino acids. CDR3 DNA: TGTGCCAGCAGCTCCCGGAGGATCCTCGGCACAGATACGCAGTATTTT. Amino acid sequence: CASSSRRILGTDTQYF.

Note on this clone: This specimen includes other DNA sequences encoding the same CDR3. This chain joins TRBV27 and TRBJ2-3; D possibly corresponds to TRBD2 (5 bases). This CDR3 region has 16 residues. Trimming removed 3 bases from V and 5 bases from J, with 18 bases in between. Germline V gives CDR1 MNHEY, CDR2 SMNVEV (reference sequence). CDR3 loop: CASSLGEALQRDTQYF. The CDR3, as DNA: TGTGCCAGCAGTTTGGGAGAGGCCTTACAAAGAGATACGCAGTATTTT.

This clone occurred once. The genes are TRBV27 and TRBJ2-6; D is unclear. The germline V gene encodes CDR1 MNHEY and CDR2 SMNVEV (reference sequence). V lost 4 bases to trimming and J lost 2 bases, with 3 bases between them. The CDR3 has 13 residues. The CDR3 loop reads CASSSAGANVLTF. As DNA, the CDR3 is TGTGCCAGCAGTTCGGCTGGGGCCAACGTCCTGACTTTC.